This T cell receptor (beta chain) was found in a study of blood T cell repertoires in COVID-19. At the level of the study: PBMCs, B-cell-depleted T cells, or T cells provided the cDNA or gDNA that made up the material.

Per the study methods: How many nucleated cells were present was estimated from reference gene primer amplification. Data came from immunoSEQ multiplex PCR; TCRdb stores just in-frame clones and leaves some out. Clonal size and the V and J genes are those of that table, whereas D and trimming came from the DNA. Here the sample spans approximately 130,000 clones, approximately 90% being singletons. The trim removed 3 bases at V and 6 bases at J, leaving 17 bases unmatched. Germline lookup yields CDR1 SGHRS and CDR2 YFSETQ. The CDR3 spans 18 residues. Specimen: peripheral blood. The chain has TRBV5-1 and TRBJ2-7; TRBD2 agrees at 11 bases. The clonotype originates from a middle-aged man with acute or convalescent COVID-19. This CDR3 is CASSSGTSGIFGSREQYF. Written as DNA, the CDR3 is TGCGCCAGCAGCTCCGGGACTAGCGGCATTTTTGGGTCTCGCGAGCAGTACTTC.